Included here is one T cell receptor (beta chain) sequence, with context. Its target is unknown. Individual cDNA molecules in this library carried unique molecular identifiers. TCRdb processed the RACE reads anew with MiXCR; each CDR3 protein has one entry. In the table there are about 140,000 distinct CDR3 sequences, approximately 12% of which are singletons. This specimen comes from a study of human T cells and chemical hapten exposure. Study details: Throughout a study of approximately 25 weeks, patients underwent weekly scalp administration of diphenylcyclopropenone doses.

The V gene's germline CDR1 is SGHTA and CDR2 FQGNSA. This CDR3 contains 13 residues. V gave up 3 bases and J gave up 3 bases, with 8 bases separating them. Findings of the study overall: No shift was seen in TCRs above 1 in 1000 frequency with DPC sensitization.

Time point of the sample: patch test 2, 6 weeks after DPC sensitization. Treatment denoted: therapeutic diphenylcyclopropenone sensitization with weekly scalp DPC. Blood was collected ahead of every patch test applied. The material sequenced was whole blood, taken in connection with sensitization to the hapten diphenylcyclopropenone (DPC). The gene calls are TRBV7-2 and TRBJ2-5; no clear D gene. The receptor's source is a woman between 50 and 59 years old with alopecia areata. Some clones in this sample may be carry-over from other donors' samples. CDR3 amino acids: CASSFNLKETQYF. The CDR3 nucleotides are TGTGCCAGCAGCTTTAACCTGAAAGAGACCCAGTACTTC.